Listed below are T cell receptor beta chains from one sample, sequenced in a study of cytomegalovirus exposure and HLA in healthy donors. Measured with immunoSEQ multiplex PCR; TCRdb has only the in-frame clones, and not every one. The data show some 150,000 clones, 70% seen once. The specimen sequenced was PBMCs. The origin of the receptors is a woman aged 60-75 years in good health and CMV-seropositive. The CDR3 runs from the conserved cysteine through the conserved F or W. Each record gives: D gene, V gene, J gene, clone size, CDR3 protein, CDR3 DNA. The D gene is left open where the match is weak. Expanded clones get a size class; other rows say once, few or many, or leave the size out.

NA	TRBV6-5	TRBJ1-1	NA	CASSYSPGYPEAFF	TGTGCCAGCAGTTATTCGCCAGGGTATCCTGAAGCTTTCTTT
NA	TRBV2	TRBJ2-3	NA	CASSESGGGTDTQYF	TGTGCCAGCAGTGAATCCGGGGGAGGCACAGATACGCAGTATTTT
NA	TRBV5-1	TRBJ1-1	NA	CASSLGRVGANTEAFF	TGCGCCAGCAGCTTGGGTAGGGTAGGGGCGAACACTGAAGCTTTCTTT
TRBD1	TRBV15	TRBJ1-1	NA	CATSRGDRDTEAFF	TGTGCCACCAGCAGGGGGGACAGGGACACTGAAGCTTTCTTT
NA	TRBV28	TRBJ2-1	NA	CASSLAGVRDNEQFF	TGTGCCAGCAGTTTGGCGGGTGTTAGGGACAATGAGCAGTTCTTC
TRBD2	TRBV27	TRBJ2-1	NA	CASNTGTSSSYNEQFF	TGTGCCAGCAATACCGGGACTAGCTCTTCCTACAATGAGCAGTTCTTC
NA	TRBV5-6	TRBJ1-6	few	CASSFRGEGYNSPLHF	TGTGCCAGCAGCTTCCGGGGGGAAGGATATAATTCACCCCTCCACTTT
NA	TRBV7-2	TRBJ2-6	few	CASSLASGGVSGANVLTF	TGTGCCAGCAGCTTAGCTAGCGGAGGGGTCTCTGGGGCCAACGTCCTGACTTTC
TRBD1	TRBV28	TRBJ1-2	NA	CASSLTPGQLTYGYTF	TGTGCCAGCAGTCTAACACCGGGACAGCTAACCTATGGCTACACCTTC
NA	TRBV2	TRBJ1-5	NA	CASRSQGGGNQPQHF	TGTGCCAGCAGGTCGCAGGGTGGTGGCAATCAGCCCCAGCATTTT
TRBD1	TRBV28	TRBJ2-7	few	CASSLASRQGTYEQYF	TGTGCCAGCAGTTTAGCCAGCCGACAGGGAACCTACGAGCAGTACTTC
TRBD1	TRBV6-1	TRBJ2-5	NA	CASRRTGGIQETQYF	TGTGCCAGCAGAAGGACAGGGGGGATACAAGAGACCCAGTACTTC
NA	TRBV6-1	TRBJ2-7	few	CASSDGAYEQYF	TGTGCCAGCTCAGACGGAGCCTACGAGCAGTACTTC
TRBD1	TRBV6-1	TRBJ2-5	NA	CASGDRVYGETQYF	TGTGCCAGCGGAGACAGGGTTTATGGGGAGACCCAGTACTTC
TRBD2	TRBV9	TRBJ2-2	NA	CASSPRLAGGDGELFF	TGTGCCAGCAGCCCCCGACTAGCGGGAGGTGACGGGGAGCTGTTTTTT
TRBD2	TRBV28	TRBJ2-3	few	CASRPAGPSTDTQYF	TGTGCCAGCAGACCAGCGGGGCCTAGCACAGATACGCAGTATTTT
NA	TRBV7-9	TRBJ2-7	NA	CASSLQGSGSYEQYF	TGTGCCAGCAGCTTACAGGGTAGTGGGTCCTACGAGCAGTACTTC
TRBD1	TRBV7-8	TRBJ1-2	NA	CASSSTGGRTGYTF	TGTGCCAGCAGCTCGACAGGGGGCCGAACGGGCTACACCTTC
NA	TRBV6-5	TRBJ2-6	few	CASSYYGGSGANVLTF	TGTGCCAGCAGTTACTACGGAGGATCTGGGGCCAACGTCCTGACTTTC
TRBD1	TRBV6-5	TRBJ1-1	NA	CASSYNPTGGTEAFF	TGTGCCAGCAGTTACAACCCCACAGGGGGCACTGAAGCTTTCTTT
NA	TRBV15	TRBJ1-5	NA	CATSRVDRGQPQHF	TGTGCCACCAGCAGAGTGGACAGAGGTCAGCCCCAGCATTTT
NA	TRBV6-5	TRBJ1-5	NA	CASSSQQNQPQHF	TGTGCCAGCAGTTCACAACAGAATCAGCCCCAGCATTTT
TRBD1	TRBV5-1	TRBJ2-1	NA	CASNAVGQDNEQFF	TGCGCCAGCAACGCGGTTGGACAGGACAATGAGCAGTTCTTC
TRBD1	TRBV5-1	TRBJ2-2	few	CASGTGLTGELFF	TGCGCCAGCGGGACAGGGTTGACCGGGGAGCTGTTTTTT
NA	TRBV29-1	TRBJ2-1	NA	CSVPPASGEQFF	TGCAGCGTTCCCCCGGCCAGCGGCGAGCAGTTCTTC
NA	TRBV6-6	TRBJ2-7	NA	CASSTTVYEQYF	TGTGCCAGCAGCACTACCGTCTACGAGCAGTACTTC
TRBD1	TRBV5-1	TRBJ2-3	few	CASSSGQGVTDTQYF	TGCGCCAGCAGCTCCGGACAGGGAGTCACAGATACGCAGTATTTT
NA	TRBV27	TRBJ2-2	NA	CASSLVSTGELFF	TGTGCCAGCAGTCTTGTCAGTACCGGGGAGCTGTTTTTT
NA	TRBV29-1	TRBJ2-7	NA	CSVESPSYEQYF	TGCAGCGTTGAATCTCCCTCCTACGAGCAGTACTTC
TRBD2	TRBV5-1	TRBJ2-7	NA	CASSRTSGSSYEQYF	TGCGCCAGCAGCCGAACGAGCGGGAGCTCCTACGAGCAGTACTTC
NA	TRBV7-8	TRBJ1-2	once	CASSSMKDSLYGYTF	TGTGCCAGCAGCTCTATGAAGGACAGCCTATATGGCTACACCTTC
NA	TRBV7-9	TRBJ1-1	NA	CASSLTPEAFF	TGTGCCAGCAGCTTAACACCTGAAGCTTTCTTT
TRBD1	TRBV5-1	TRBJ1-1	NA	CASRPQGATTEAFF	TGCGCCAGCAGGCCACAGGGGGCAACCACTGAAGCTTTCTTT
TRBD1	TRBV5-4	TRBJ2-7	NA	CASSSGQGGVEQYF	TGTGCCAGCAGCTCGGGACAGGGGGGGGTCGAGCAGTACTTC
TRBD2	TRBV7-2	TRBJ2-3	NA	CASSLVGAGGGPDTQYF	TGTGCCAGCAGCTTAGTCGGAGCGGGAGGAGGTCCAGATACGCAGTATTTT
NA	TRBV11-1	TRBJ2-2	NA	CASSLGAGAYTGELFF	TGTGCCAGCAGCTTAGGGGCAGGGGCATACACCGGGGAGCTGTTTTTT
NA	TRBV12-1	TRBJ1-1	NA	CASSPEQGEAFF	TGTGCCAGCAGCCCAGAACAGGGGGAAGCTTTCTTT
TRBD1	TRBV5-1	TRBJ2-7	once	CASSFGQASSYEQYF	TGCGCCAGCAGCTTCGGACAGGCGAGCTCCTACGAGCAGTACTTC
NA	TRBV18	TRBJ1-5	NA	CASSPQTLGENQPQHF	TGTGCCAGCTCACCTCAGACACTGGGCGAGAATCAGCCCCAGCATTTT
TRBD2	TRBV7-3	TRBJ2-7	NA	CASSLVLAGASEQYF	TGTGCCAGCAGCTTAGTGCTAGCGGGAGCTTCCGAGCAGTACTTC